This T cell receptor (beta chain) was recovered during a study of blood T cell repertoires in COVID-19. Study details: Some COVID-19 samples were acute and others convalescent; all came from the United States, Italy and Spain. Sources were T cells, B-cell-depleted T cells, or PBMCs; the material itself was cDNA or gDNA.

The V gene lost 6 bases and the J gene lost 7 bases, with 13 bases spanning the gap. Per the germline V gene, CDR1 is SGHRS and CDR2 is YFSETQ. The CDR3 loop spans 12 amino acids. This clone was detected ten times or more. A PCR-confirmed or clinician-diagnosed COVID-19 case had contacted exposed participants within 2 weeks of entry. Original handling: Reference gene primer amplification gave nucleated cell count estimates. Sequencing used immunoSEQ multiplex PCR; TCRdb keeps in-frame clones, though not all of them. From that table come the V and J calls and clone size; the DNA was used to work out D and trimming. The sample has 250,000 or so clones, about four fifths seen once.

The chain joins TRBV5-1 to TRBJ1-1, with D uncertain. Sequenced: PBMCs or T cells enriched from blood (not recorded which). The sequence came from a woman aged 40 to 50 who had been exposed to COVID-19. The CDR3 spells CASNSAADEAFF. The CDR3 coding sequence is TGCGCCAGCAATAGCGCGGCGGATGAAGCTTTCTTT.